These 15 T cell receptor beta chains originate from one sample sequenced in a study of cytomegalovirus exposure and HLA in healthy donors. PCR involved 60 Vbeta and 13 Jbeta primers. Clones were read by immunoSEQ multiplex PCR, and TCRdb kept only the in-frame ones, dropping some. The data hold around 130,000 clones, with 75% to 85% observed a single time. The sequenced material came from PBMCs. These receptors originate from a man between 35 and 55 years old in good health and CMV-seronegative.

The chain is built from TRBV10-3 and TRBJ1-1; no reliable D call. CDR1 is ENHRY, CDR2 SYGVKD, per germline. The CDR3 length is 14 residues. V was clipped by 1 base and J by 1 base, with 7 bases between them. DNA for the CDR3: TGTGCCATCAGTGAGTGGGGAGGGAACACTGAAGCTTTCTTT. This encodes CAISEWGGNTEAFF.

Of note for this clone: One junction end disagrees with the germline gene, perhaps due to a read error. This sequence joins TRBV19 and TRBJ1-5, with TRBD1 identical over 8 bases. The CDR3 loop spans 16 amino acids. Per germline, CDR1 LNHDA and CDR2 SQIVND (reference sequence). Here the CDR3 reads CTSSIQGVKIRQPQHF. The CDR3 DNA follows: TGTACCAGTAGTATACAGGGGGTTAAGATAAGGCAGCCCCAGCATTTT.

This chain links TRBV9 with TRBJ2-3; 7 bases align to TRBD2. Germline V gene sequence: CDR1 SGDLS, CDR2 YYNGEE. This CDR3 has 16 residues. J gave up 3 bases and V 0 bases, and 7 bases lay outside the gene matches. The CDR3 DNA sequence: TGTGCCAGCAGCGTAGTTGGCGGGAGCACTACAGATACGCAGTATTTT. Translating it yields CASSVVGGSTTDTQYF.

The rearrangement uses TRBV30 and TRBJ1-4; the D is unclear. Germline CDR1 is GTSNPN and CDR2 is SVGIG (reference sequence). V lost 0 bases, J lost 8 bases, and 10 bases lay in between. CDR3 length: 13 residues. The CDR3 DNA sequence: TGTGCCTGGAGTGTGGGCTCCGGAGAAAAACTGTTTTTT. Amino acid sequence: CAWSVGSGEKLFF.

This chain links TRBV30 with TRBJ2-5, with D unresolved. The DNA end favors TRBJ2-7, so the J call may be wrong. This CDR3 is built from 12 residues. CDR1 and CDR2 from the germline V gene are GTSNPN and SVGIG (reference sequence). The CDR3 coding sequence is TGTGCCTGGAGTATTACAGACTACGAGCAGTACTTC. Translated, it gives CAWSITDYEQYF.

The chain joins TRBV7-3 to TRBJ2-5, with D tentatively TRBD2 (6 bases). The germline V gene has CDR1 SGHTA and CDR2 FQGTGA. The CDR3 is made up of 15 amino acids. V lost 6 bases and J lost 0, with 14 bases in between. DNA for the CDR3: TGTGCCAGCAGTCAATGGGCGGGAAACCAAGAGACCCAGTACTTC. It is translated as CASSQWAGNQETQYF.

The V call is TRBV6-5, the J call TRBJ1-2; 9 nucleotides match TRBD1. CDR1 is MNHEY, CDR2 SVGAGI, per germline. V lost 6 bases, J lost 8 bases, and 7 bases stayed unmatched. This CDR3 comprises 13 residues. The CDR3 loop is CASSRDRDGGYTF. CDR3 bases: TGTGCCAGCAGCCGGGACAGGGATGGCGGCTACACCTTC.

The chain joins TRBV19 to TRBJ2-7, with a weak D call TRBD1 (6 bases). This CDR3 region has 13 residues. V lost 1 base and J lost 4, with 8 bases in between. Germline V CDR1 and CDR2: LNHDA, SQIVND (reference sequence). CDR3 nucleotides: TGTGCCAGTAGTATAGGGCAGGGGTACGAGCAGTACTTC. It encodes CASSIGQGYEQYF. The variable domain in full, with the rest retrieved from reference TRBV19 and TRBJ2-7, is DGGITQSPKYLFRKEGQNVTLSCEQNLNHDAMYWYRQDPGQGLRLIYYSQIVNDFQKGDIAEGYSVSREKKESFPLTVTSAQKNPTAFYLCASSIGQGYEQYFGPGTRLTVT.

The rearrangement joins TRBV28 to TRBJ1-4; D unresolved. Trimming left V 8 bases short and J 4 bases short, with 23 bases between. Germline CDR1 reads MDHEN; CDR2 reads SYDVKM. This CDR3 region has 17 residues. DNA of the CDR3: TGTGCCAGCGGCACCCCCGCCCTCTCAACCTTTAATGAAAAACTGTTTTTT. Its translation: CASGTPALSTFNEKLFF.

This chain uses TRBV15 with TRBJ1-2, with D maybe TRBD1 (5 bases). Trimming stripped 0 bases from V and 6 bases from J, with 14 bases between. The CDR3 is 15 residues long. CDR1 LNHNV and CDR2 YYDKDF come from the germline V gene (reference sequence). The CDR3 here is CATSRDLGGDNGYTF. DNA for the CDR3: TGTGCCACCAGCAGAGATCTGGGGGGAGACAATGGCTACACCTTC. Full variable domain (missing parts from reference TRBV15 and TRBJ1-2): DAMVIQNPRYQVTQFGKPVTLSCSQTLNHNVMYWYQQKSSQAPKLLFHYYDKDFNNEADTPDNFQSRRPNTSFCFLDIRSPGLGDTAMYLCATSRDLGGDNGYTFGSGTRLTVV.

The chain combines TRBV6-5 with TRBJ1-1, with D maybe TRBD1 (5 bases). V was trimmed by 7 bases and J by 4 bases, leaving 13 bases between them. Per germline, CDR1 MNHEY and CDR2 SVGAGI. This CDR3 has 13 residues. CDR3 DNA sequence: TGTGCCAGCACCCACGGAGGGGTCACTGAAGCTTTCTTT. It specifies CASTHGGVTEAFF.

The V and J genes are TRBV6-5 and TRBJ1-6; 8 positions agree with TRBD1. The ends lost 4 bases at V and 10 bases at J; junction bases unmatched: 6. There are 14 residues in the CDR3. Germline CDR1 is MNHEY and CDR2 is SVGAGI. CDR3 nucleotides: TGTGCCAGCAGTTCGACAGGGGCAGGATCACCCCTCCACTTT. As protein: CASSSTGAGSPLHF.

Of note for this clone: One end of the junction fails to match germline, which may point to a read error. The chain employs TRBV19 and TRBJ1-4; D possibly corresponds to TRBD1 (5 bases). The CDR3 is made up of 14 amino acids. Germline V gives CDR1 LNHDA, CDR2 SQIVND (reference sequence). The CDR3 is CASSFRVKEEKLSF. The CDR3, as DNA: TGTGCCAGTAGCTTCAGGGTAAAGGAAGAAAAACTGTCTTTT. The full variable domain, completed using reference TRBV19 and TRBJ1-4, is DGGITQSPKYLFRKEGQNVTLSCEQNLNHDAMYWYRQDPGQGLRLIYYSQIVNDFQKGDIAEGYSVSREKKESFPLTVTSAQKNPTAFYLCASSFRVKEEKLSFGSGTQLSVL.

V and J are TRBV5-4 and TRBJ2-6, with a possible D match to TRBD2 (5 bases). Looked up from germline, CDR1 is SGHNT and CDR2 is YYREEE (reference sequence). CDR3 size: 16 residues. Trimming cost V 3 bases and J 1 base, with 11 bases left between them. The CDR3 sequence: CASSSQTGSGANVLTF. As DNA, the CDR3 is TGTGCCAGCAGCTCCCAGACGGGGTCTGGGGCCAACGTCCTGACTTTC.

The gene calls are TRBV6-5 and TRBJ1-1; the D is unclear. In germline, CDR1 is MNHEY, CDR2 SVGAGI. The CDR3 runs 14 residues. V gave up 2 bases and J gave up 7 bases, with 14 bases separating them. In DNA form, the CDR3 reads TGTGCCAGCAGTTACGCCGCACCAAGGAGTGAAGCTTTCTTT. Its protein is CASSYAAPRSEAFF.